The T cell receptor (beta chain) described here comes from a study of cytomegalovirus exposure and HLA in healthy donors. The CDR3 runs to 16 residues. Germline-derived CDR1 and CDR2 are MNHEY and SMNVEV (reference sequence). Trimming removed 8 bases at V and 1 base at J, with 17 bases between. 13 Jbeta primers and 60 Vbeta primers were used for the PCR. TCRdb's table, derived via immunoSEQ multiplex PCR, lists solely in-frame clones and lacks some. The sample comprises about 230,000 clones, around 80% of which are singletons, and approximately 0.47% rests with the top ten. The sequence came from a boy younger than 18 in good health and CMV-seronegative. Sample: PBMCs. The chain employs TRBV27 and TRBJ2-2; D not certain. The CDR3 is CASRSLEALNTGELFF. The CDR3 nucleotides are TGTGCCAGCCGCTCCCTGGAAGCGCTGAACACCGGGGAGCTGTTTTTT.